These 14 T cell receptor beta chains were all obtained from the same sample, sequenced in a study of cytomegalovirus exposure and HLA in healthy donors. PCR used 60 Vbeta primers and 13 Jbeta primers. Sequenced by immunoSEQ multiplex PCR; TCRdb stores in-frame clones only, minus some. The repertoire holds about 120,000 clones, with 75% to 80% as singletons. The sequencing sample was made of PBMCs. The source is a woman in her 30s in good health and CMV-seropositive.

The chain is built from TRBV28 and TRBJ1-1; possible D gene TRBD1, 6 bases. Looked up from germline, CDR1 is MDHEN and CDR2 is SYDVKM. Trimming left V 4 bases short and J 3 bases short, with 12 bases between. The CDR3 contains 14 residues. The CDR3: CASSSGTSYTEAFF. CDR3 bases: TGTGCCAGCAGTTCGGGGACATCCTACACTGAAGCTTTCTTT. The variable domain in full, completed from reference TRBV28 and TRBJ1-1, reads DVKVTQSSRYLVKRTGEKVFLECVQDMDHENMFWYRQDPGLGLRLIYFSYDVKMKEKGDIPEGYSVSREKKERFSLILESASTNQTSMYLCASSSGTSYTEAFFGQGTRLTVV.

The chain employs TRBV5-1 and TRBJ2-7, with D tentatively TRBD2 (6 bases). This CDR3 has 15 residues. CDR1 and CDR2 from the germline V gene are SGHRS and YFSETQ. V was clipped by 4 bases and J by 2 bases, with 16 bases between them. The CDR3 DNA reads as TGCGCCAGCAGCGACGTGGCTAGCGCTACCTACGAGCAGTACTTC. It encodes CASSDVASATYEQYF.

This chain joins TRBV2 and TRBJ1-6; 8 bases fit TRBD1. Trimming removed 10 bases from V and 6 bases from J; junction bases left unmatched: 8. CDR3 length equals 14 residues. Germline CDR1 reads SNHLY; CDR2 reads FYNNEI. CDR3 bases: TGTGCCACCTCGGACAGGGCGAGTAATTCACCCCTCCACTTT. Its protein is CATSDRASNSPLHF. The full variable domain, its missing parts supplied by reference TRBV2 and TRBJ1-6, is EPEVTQTPSHQVTQMGQEVILRCVPISNHLYFYWYRQILGQKVEFLVSFYNNEISEKSEIFDDQFSVERPDGSNFTLKIRSTKLEDSAMYFCATSDRASNSPLHFGNGTRLTVT.

The chain recombines TRBV28 with TRBJ1-2; maybe TRBD1 (5 bases). CDR3 length: 14 residues. Trimming took 6 bases from V and 5 from J, leaving 16 bases between them. The germline V gene encodes CDR1 MDHEN and CDR2 SYDVKM. The chain's CDR3 is CASRVGWGEYGYTF. CDR3 sequence (DNA): TGTGCCAGCAGGGTCGGGTGGGGGGAATATGGCTACACCTTC.

The rearrangement links TRBV29-1 to TRBJ2-7, with D possibly TRBD2 on 6 matching bases. CDR1 and CDR2 (germline): SQVTM, ANQGSEA. V lost 5 bases, J lost 0 bases, and 11 bases lay in between. The CDR3 has 13 amino acids. In DNA, the CDR3 is TGCAGCGTTAACCGGGGGAGCTCCTACGAGCAGTACTTC. It translates to CSVNRGSSYEQYF.

This clone has a single count. The rearrangement joins TRBV15 to TRBJ2-1; 14 bases are a match to TRBD2. V shed 3 bases and J 10 bases; nucleotides not matched to a gene: 8. The CDR3 is 16 residues long. The germline gives CDR1 LNHNV, CDR2 YYDKDF (reference sequence). The CDR3 coding sequence is TGTGCCACCAGCAGTTCTTTGGGACTAGCGGGAGTCGAGCAGTTCTTC. It is translated as CATSSSLGLAGVEQFF.

This chain uses TRBV28 with TRBJ2-7; TRBD2 is a possible D gene (5 bases). Germline-derived CDR1 and CDR2 are MDHEN and SYDVKM. V lost 4 bases, J lost 1 base, and 14 bases lay in between. The CDR3 totals 15 residues. This CDR3 reads CASSSPAGRSYEQYF. DNA of the CDR3: TGTGCCAGCAGTTCCCCCGCGGGTAGGTCCTACGAGCAGTACTTC.

The chain has TRBV7-2 and TRBJ1-3; perhaps TRBD1 as D (5 bases). V was shortened by 5 bases and J by 4 bases, with 15 bases between the two germline ends. The CDR3 runs 15 residues. Germline CDR1 SGHTA, CDR2 FQGNSA. The DNA of the CDR3 is TGTGCCAGCAGCCCGCAGGGCGCGAACGGAAACACCATATATTTT. Its protein is CASSPQGANGNTIYF.

This chain links TRBV7-2 with TRBJ2-5, with D maybe TRBD2 (7 bases). V lost 0 bases and J lost 1, with 12 bases in between. CDR1 SGHTA and CDR2 FQGNSA come from the germline V gene. The CDR3 runs to 16 residues. CDR3 region: CASSLAGGGTQETQYF. In DNA form, the CDR3 reads TGTGCCAGCAGCTTAGCAGGGGGGGGAACCCAAGAGACCCAGTACTTC. The whole variable domain, filled in from reference TRBV7-2 and TRBJ2-5, reads GAGVSQSPSNKVTEKGKDVELRCDPISGHTALYWYRQSLGQGLEFLIYFQGNSAPDKSGLPSDRFSAERTGGSVSTLTIQRTQQEDSAVYLCASSLAGGGTQETQYFGPGTRLLVL.

As for this clone: Other nucleotide sequences from this sample produce the same CDR3. The CDR3 loop is CAWSFGTGAGEQYF. The CDR3 nucleotides read TGTGCCTGGAGTTTTGGGACAGGGGCAGGGGAGCAGTACTTC. J is TRBJ2-7 and V is TRBV30, with 10 nucleotides matching TRBD1. Trimming removed 2 bases from V and 7 bases from J; junction bases left unmatched: 8. The CDR3 consists of 14 residues. Germline CDR1 GTSNPN, CDR2 SVGIG (reference sequence).

Points on this clone: Other DNA variants within this sample encode the same CDR3. The chain employs TRBV9 and TRBJ2-5, with 8 bases that match TRBD2. CDR1 and CDR2 from the germline V gene are SGDLS and YYNGEE. This CDR3 region has 15 residues. V lost 0 bases, J lost 1 base, and 2 bases stayed unmatched. CDR3 sequence reads: CASSVAGGPQETQYF. DNA for the CDR3: TGTGCCAGCAGCGTAGCGGGGGGGCCCCAAGAGACCCAGTACTTC.

CDR3 region: CSVAQGATQPQHF. Here the CDR3 DNA reads TGCAGCGTTGCCCAGGGGGCTACTCAGCCCCAGCATTTT. The chain combines TRBV29-1 with TRBJ1-5; 8 bases map to TRBD1. With V trimmed by 4 bases and J by 6 bases, 5 bases remained unmatched. Germline assignment: CDR1 SQVTM and CDR2 ANQGSEA. The CDR3 runs 13 residues. The full variable domain, its missing parts supplied by reference TRBV29-1 and TRBJ1-5, is SAVISQKPSRDICQRGTSLTIQCQVDSQVTMMFWYRQQPGQSLTLIATANQGSEATYESGFVIDKFPISRPNLTFSTLTVSNMSPEDSSIYLCSVAQGATQPQHFGDGTRLSIL.

The rearrangement uses TRBV18 and TRBJ1-1; perhaps TRBD1 as D (6 bases). The V end was cut by 6 bases, the J end by 6 bases, with 20 bases between. CDR1 and CDR2 (germline): KGHSH, LQKENI. The CDR3 length is 15 residues. The CDR3 region has the DNA TGTGCCAGCTCTCAATCGTGGGGGCTTAGCCCTGAAGCTTTCTTT. Its protein is CASSQSWGLSPEAFF. The whole variable domain, remainder taken from reference TRBV18 and TRBJ1-1, is NAGVMQNPRHLVRRRGQEARLRCSPMKGHSHVYWYRQLPEEGLKFMVYLQKENIIDESGMPKERFSAEFPKEGPSILRIQQVVRGDSAAYFCASSQSWGLSPEAFFGQGTRLTVV.

The rearrangement links TRBV5-6 to TRBJ1-4; 7 positions agree with TRBD1. V lost 5 bases to trimming and J lost 9 bases; unmatched junction nucleotides: 10. In germline, CDR1 is SGHDT, CDR2 YYEEEE. This CDR3 is 14 amino acids long. The CDR3, as DNA: TGTGCCAGCAGATTTAGGGACAGCTCTCAAAAACTGTTTTTT. It codes for CASRFRDSSQKLFF.